The 2 T cell receptor beta chains below all came from one sample that was sequenced in a study of CD8 T cells in ankylosing spondylitis (dated by TCRdb to 2016 to 2017). Libraries were built with 5' RACE. TCRdb records Illumina HiSeq 2500 as the sequencer. In TCRdb, the public reads were trimmed at Q25 with fastp and aligned with MiXCR, with productive beta chains retained. CDR3 protein duplicates are merged, each entry listing the most common genes and DNA. In all, the sample holds 150,000 or so distinct CDR3 sequences, and approximately 10% of those were seen once. About 16% of the sample is in the top ten clones. The sequenced material came from blood, either unsorted or a sorted T cell fraction (not recorded which). Receptors originate from a female donor with ankylosing spondylitis or in good health (not recorded which).

This clonotype turned up a few times. The chain is built from TRBV11-2 and TRBJ2-3, with 11 bases that match TRBD2. The J segment lost 6 bases and the V segment lost 3 bases, leaving 11 bases of the junction unmatched. Germline V lookup: CDR1 SGHAT, CDR2 FQNNGV. This CDR3 is built from 17 residues. The CDR3 DNA is TGTGCCAGCAGCTTTGATGCTAGCGGGAGGTCCTACGATACGCAGTATTTT. Residues: CASSFDASGRSYDTQYF.

The chain links TRBV5-8 to TRBJ2-2; a weak D match, TRBD1 (5 bases). The germline V gene encodes CDR1 SGHTS and CDR2 YDEGEE. This CDR3 contains 15 residues. V lost 2 bases, J lost 0 bases, and 8 bases lay in between. The chain's CDR3 is CASSFQQANTGELFF. DNA of the CDR3: TGTGCCAGCAGCTTTCAACAGGCGAACACCGGGGAGCTGTTTTTT. Variable domain in full (rest from reference TRBV5-8 and TRBJ2-2): EAGVTQSPTHLIKTRGQQATLRCSPISGHTSVYWYQQALGLGLQFLLWYDEGEERNRGNFPPRFSGRQFPNYSSELNVNALELEDSALYLCASSFQQANTGELFFGEGSRLTVL.